The 15 T cell receptor beta chains below come from one sample, sequenced in a study of T cells after yellow fever vaccination. TCRdb re-called the 5' RACE reads through MiXCR, storing one row per CDR3 protein. Of some 300,000 distinct CDR3 sequences in the sample, around 10% were seen once. Source: CD4+ T cells sorted from PBMCs, taken 5 days after the yellow fever booster vaccination. The source of these receptors is a man aged 18 to 29 who received the YFV17D yellow fever vaccine.

The chain carries TRBV6-5 and TRBJ2-7; D is uncertain. Germline assignment: CDR1 MNHEY and CDR2 SVGAGI. This CDR3 region has 13 residues. Trimming stripped 6 bases from V and 12 bases from J, with 21 bases between. Written as DNA, the CDR3 is TGTGCCAGCAGGCCGGGCCCTATATCTGGGCTGTACGTC. Its translation is CASRPGPISGLYV.

This clonotype has more than one count but fewer than ten. The V gene is TRBV18, the J gene TRBJ1-1; D unclear. This CDR3 contains 12 residues. V lost 8 bases to trimming and J lost 7 bases, with 14 bases between them. Per the germline V gene, CDR1 is KGHSH and CDR2 is LQKENI. The CDR3 loop reads CASRLVAGEAFF. DNA of the CDR3: TGTGCCAGCCGGTTAGTAGCTGGTGAAGCTTTCTTT.

In this sample, this clonotype turned up a few times. The chain uses TRBV7-3 and TRBJ2-1; 10 positions match TRBD2. This CDR3 region has 15 residues. Trimming at V came to 7 bases and at J to 2 bases, leaving 5 bases not matched to a gene. The germline V gene has CDR1 SGHTA and CDR2 FQGTGA. The CDR3 DNA is TGTGCCAGCACCACGAGCGGGGGGGCCTACAATGAGCAGTTCTTC. Residues: CASTTSGGAYNEQFF. Full variable domain (rest looked up from reference TRBV7-3 and TRBJ2-1): GAGVSQTPSNKVTEKGKYVELRCDPISGHTALYWYRQSLGQGPEFLIYFQGTGAADDSGLPNDRFFAVRPEGSVSTLKIQRTERGDSAVYLCASTTSGGAYNEQFFGPGTRLTVL.

Written as DNA, the CDR3 is TGCGCCAGCAGCTTGTCCCAGGGTCAGCGTGAGCAGTTCTTC. It is translated as CASSLSQGQREQFF. The chain links TRBV5-1 to TRBJ2-1; perhaps TRBD1 as D (5 bases). Trimming stripped 1 base from V and 9 bases from J, with 14 bases between. The CDR3 has 14 amino acids. CDR1 SGHRS and CDR2 YFSETQ come from the germline V gene.

There are many counts of this clonotype. The rearrangement joins TRBV7-6 to TRBJ2-7; D gene uncertain. This CDR3 spans 15 amino acids. Trimming left V 0 bases short and J 2 bases short, with 11 bases between. Germline V gives CDR1 SGHVS, CDR2 FNYEAQ. In DNA form, the CDR3 reads TGTGCCAGCAGCTTAGCGGTGGGGTGGACCTACGAGCAGTACGTC. This sequence encodes CASSLAVGWTYEQYV.

V is TRBV10-3 and J is TRBJ1-2, with D possibly matching TRBD1 (5 bases). The V end lost 6 bases, the J end lost 3 bases, and 11 bases lay between the germline ends. This CDR3 has 13 residues. CDR1 and CDR2 from the germline V gene are ENHRY and SYGVKD. CDR3 sequence reads: CAISAGTHYGYTF. Written as DNA, the CDR3 is TGTGCCATCAGCGCCGGGACCCACTATGGCTACACCTTC.

Only a few counts were recorded for this clonotype. The chain has TRBV7-3 and TRBJ2-1; 8 nucleotides align to TRBD2. The length of the CDR3 is 15 residues. V trimming: 3 bases; J trimming: 7 bases; junction bases outside the gene matches: 8. From germline, CDR1 is SGHTA and CDR2 FQGTGA. This CDR3 is CASSFGGAVPNEQFF. The DNA for the CDR3 is TGTGCCAGCAGCTTCGGGGGGGCCGTTCCGAATGAGCAGTTCTTC.

J is TRBJ1-1 and V is TRBV5-6; D not certain. Trimming pared 4 bases from V and 6 bases from J, leaving 25 bases between. The CDR3 runs 17 residues. Germline V lookup: CDR1 SGHDT, CDR2 YYEEEE. Here the CDR3 reads CASSVTPLRSRKPEAFF. CDR3 in DNA: TGTGCCAGCAGCGTTACACCACTGAGATCTCGGAAGCCTGAAGCTTTCTTT.

The rearrangement joins TRBV11-1 to TRBJ2-7, with 7 positions matching TRBD2. Germline V gene data show CDR1 as SGHAT and CDR2 as FQDESV (reference sequence). The CDR3 is 14 residues long. V lost 3 bases and J lost 3; bases outside the gene matches: 5. The CDR3 nucleotides read TGTGCCAGCAGCTTCCATTGGGGGGGCTACGAGCAGTACTTC. This translates into CASSFHWGGYEQYF.

This clonotype was picked up a small number of times. The chain joins TRBV9 to TRBJ1-2; D remains unclear. The V end lost 0 bases, the J end lost 3 bases, and 6 bases lay between the germline ends. This CDR3 has 13 amino acids. Germline CDR1 is SGDLS and CDR2 is YYNGEE. The CDR3: CASSVVGDYGYTF. The DNA of the CDR3 is TGTGCCAGCAGCGTAGTTGGGGACTATGGCTACACCTTC.

This clonotype occurred many times. The chain joins TRBV6-2 or TRBV6-3 to TRBJ1-5, with 10 bases matching TRBD1. Trimming at V came to 5 bases and at J to 3 bases, leaving 4 bases not matched to a gene. The length of the CDR3 is 15 residues. Germline CDR1 reads MNHEY; CDR2 reads SVGEGT. The CDR3 DNA is TGTGCCAGCAGTCCCGGACAGGGGGTCAATCAGCCCCAGCATTTT. Translation: CASSPGQGVNQPQHF.

The chain uses TRBV24-1 and TRBJ1-2, with a weak D call TRBD1 (5 bases). Trimming cost V 3 bases and J 6 bases, with 7 bases left between them. The CDR3 is made up of 12 amino acids. The germline CDR1 and CDR2 sequences are KGHDR and SFDVKD. In DNA, the CDR3 is TGTGCCACCAGTGATATGGGACATGGCTACACCTTC. Protein product: CATSDMGHGYTF.

This clonotype came up a few times. This sequence joins TRBV5-1 and TRBJ2-5; 9 bases are a match to TRBD2. The CDR3 loop spans 14 amino acids. Trimming cost V 4 bases and J 7 bases; bases outside gene matches: 8. Per germline, CDR1 SGHRS and CDR2 YFSETQ. DNA for the CDR3: TGCGCCAGCAGCACCGAGACTAGCGGTTGGACCCAGTACTTC. It is translated as CASSTETSGWTQYF.

This clonotype has more than one count but fewer than ten. This chain joins TRBV6-5 and TRBJ2-3, with unresolved D. V lost 7 bases and J 1 base, leaving 9 bases between the germline ends. The CDR3 loop spans 13 amino acids. Germline lookup yields CDR1 MNHEY and CDR2 SVGAGI. The CDR3, as DNA: TGTGCCAGCAAAGGTCTGGGCACAGATACGCAGTATTTT. Protein product: CASKGLGTDTQYF.

This clonotype came up many times. This chain links TRBV6-2 or TRBV6-3 with TRBJ2-1; D remains ambiguous. Germline V gene sequence: CDR1 MNHEY, CDR2 SVGEGT. There are 11 residues in the CDR3. V was clipped by 6 bases and J by 5 bases, with 5 bases between them. DNA for the CDR3: TGTGCCAGCAGCCGGGACAATGAGCAGTTCTTC. Its protein is CASSRDNEQFF.